This TCR beta chain was captured in a study of regulatory T cells in long-lasting Graves disease. Study conclusions and caveats: Persistent patients shared some 2,500 public clonotypes among themselves. Newly diagnosed patients shared fewer, at under 1,000.

V shed 5 bases and J 3 bases; nucleotides not matched to a gene: 5. Germline V gene lookup returns CDR1 MNHNS and CDR2 SASEGT. CDR3 size: 14 residues. In building TCR beta libraries, iRepertoire HTBI primers were used together with Arm-PCR of CDR3 regions. In TCRdb, the multiplex PCR reads were re-called with MiXCR into one record per CDR3 protein. The repertoire consists of more than 350,000 distinct CDR3 sequences, with about 15% occurring once and the leading ten covering 16%. Time point noted: newly diagnosed GD, antithyroid drugs for less than 3 months. PBMCs provided the RNA from which the TCR library was made. Staff drew approximately 9.3 milliliters of peripheral blood into EDTA tubes. Many counts were recorded for this clonotype. Its antigen is unidentified. These sequences were also reported in another study, on T cells in Graves' hyperthyroidism and ophthalmopathy. That investigation notes: First-round RT-PCR targeting the TCR CDR3 was performed with the HTBI primer set.

The source was peripheral blood mononuclear cells (PBMCs), collected at new diagnosis, from a patient treated with antithyroid drugs. The V gene is TRBV6-1, the J gene TRBJ2-7; 9 bases line up with TRBD2. This receptor was taken from a young woman with Graves disease. The CDR3, as DNA: TGTGCCAGCAGTCCCGGGACTAGCCACTACGAGCAGTACTTC. Translating it yields CASSPGTSHYEQYF.